Listed below are T cell receptor beta chains from one sample, sequenced in a study of T-cell memory formation after mild COVID-19. TCRdb recomputed calls from the 5' RACE reads with MiXCR, one row per CDR3 protein. The sample has under 650,000 distinct CDR3 sequences, about 20% seen once; the top ten hold around 12%. Sequencing was performed on PBMCs or a T cell subset sorted from them (not recorded which). These receptor sequences come from an adult woman who had mild COVID-19 (a few samples of this study predate the infection). Cell type and time point are not known. Each CDR3 is given with its conserved first and last residue. A D gene is named only where the DNA matches it firmly. Expanded clones are given a class, and other clones once, few, many or no size at all.

size	V	length	D	J	DNA	CDR3
NA	TRBV19	17	TRBD1	TRBJ2-2	TGTGCCAGTAGCCCCATCTGGGGGACAGGGGGCACCGGGGAGCTGTTTTTT	CASSPIWGTGGTGELFF
many	TRBV7-2	13	NA	TRBJ2-3	TGTGCCAGCAGCTTAGTAGGGTCAGATACGCAGTATTTT	CASSLVGSDTQYF
NA	TRBV12-3/TRBV12-4	16	NA	TRBJ2-7	TGTGCCAGCAGTTTAGAGGCAGGGCAACTTTCCTACGAGCAGTACTTC	CASSLEAGQLSYEQYF
NA	TRBV12-3/TRBV12-4	14	NA	TRBJ2-5	TGTGCCAGCAGTTCCGGGCCAATCCAAGAGACCCAGTACTTC	CASSSGPIQETQYF
NA	TRBV10-3	17	TRBD2	TRBJ2-5	TGTGCCATCAGTGCAGGAACCGGGACTAGCTCTCAAGAGACCCAGTACTTC	CAISAGTGTSSQETQYF
NA	TRBV6-1	15	NA	TRBJ1-1	TGTGCCAGCAGTGACCGTTGGGATAGGGTCACTGAAGCTTTCTTT	CASSDRWDRVTEAFF
NA	TRBV7-2	13	NA	TRBJ2-7	TGTGCCAGCAGCTTAAGGGGCACGAGGGAGCAGTACTTC	CASSLRGTREQYF
NA	TRBV5-1	15	NA	TRBJ1-1	TGCGCCAGCAGCTTGAGAGGTAACGTGAACACTGAAGCTTTCTTT	CASSLRGNVNTEAFF
NA	TRBV6-5	13	TRBD1	TRBJ1-6	TGTGCCAGCAGACAGGGGACAATTTCACCCCTCCACTTT	CASRQGTISPLHF
few	TRBV13	14	NA	TRBJ2-1	TGTGCCAGCAGCTCATCGCCGTCTAGCGATGAGCAGTTCTTC	CASSSSPSSDEQFF
NA	TRBV9	13	NA	TRBJ2-5	TGTGCCAGCAGCGTAGAGGTGGCGGGCCCGGGGTACTTC	CASSVEVAGPGYF
few	TRBV19	15	TRBD1	TRBJ1-3	TGTGCCAGTAGTCCGGACAGGGGTGGAGGAAACACCATATATTTT	CASSPDRGGGNTIYF
few	TRBV12-3/TRBV12-4	13	NA	TRBJ2-7	TGTGCCAGCACCACCACGGTATCCTACGAGCAGTACTTC	CASTTTVSYEQYF
NA	TRBV10-3	16	TRBD2	TRBJ2-3	TGTGCCATCAGTGGATCAATAGCGGGAGCGACAGATACGCAGTATTTT	CAISGSIAGATDTQYF
NA	TRBV5-8	15	NA	TRBJ1-5	TGTGCCAGCAGCTACCATTGGTTCGGCAATCAGCCCCAGCATTTT	CASSYHWFGNQPQHF
NA	TRBV6-2/TRBV6-3	14	TRBD2	TRBJ2-3	TGTGCCAGCCAGTTAGCGGGGGCGGGAGATACGCAGTATTTT	CASQLAGAGDTQYF
NA	TRBV12-3/TRBV12-4	14	TRBD1	TRBJ1-2	TGTGCCAGCAGACCAGGGGGCCATCCGGATGGCTACACCTTC	CASRPGGHPDGYTF
few	TRBV27	15	TRBD2	TRBJ2-3	TGTGCCAGCAGGATTAGCGGGGGGATTCAAGATACGCAGTATTTT	CASRISGGIQDTQYF
NA	TRBV20-1	15	TRBD2	TRBJ2-1	TGCAGTGCTACCGGACTAGCGGGGGCCAACAATGAGCAGTTCTTC	CSATGLAGANNEQFF
few	TRBV12-3/TRBV12-4	15	NA	TRBJ2-7	TGTGCCAGCAGCGTCGCGGGGGCCGCCTCCTACGAGCAGTACTTC	CASSVAGAASYEQYF
few	TRBV4-3	15	TRBD1	TRBJ1-1	TGCGCCAGCAGCCAAAGCACCCGGGACAGGGTTGGAGCTTTCTTT	CASSQSTRDRVGAFF
many	TRBV7-6	19	NA	TRBJ2-3	TGTGCCAGCAGCTGGGGGGACACAGCGGGAAGTACTAGCACAGATACGCAGTATTTT	CASSWGDTAGSTSTDTQYF
NA	TRBV30	11	NA	TRBJ1-2	TGTGCCTGGAGTGAAACGCCGGCTTGGACCTTC	CAWSETPAWTF
few	TRBV6-5	11	NA	TRBJ2-1	TGTGCCAGCAGACTGCTCGGTGAGCAGTTCTTC	CASRLLGEQFF
NA	TRBV12-5	13	NA	TRBJ2-3	TGTGCTAGTGGTTTGGTACTAGGAGATACGCAGTATTTT	CASGLVLGDTQYF
once	TRBV7-9	14	NA	TRBJ1-1	TGTGCCAGCAGCCCCCTGGATGGGGCCCCTGAAGCTTTCTTT	CASSPLDGAPEAFF
NA	TRBV4-1	15	TRBD1	TRBJ1-6	TGCGCCAGCAGCCGCGACAGGGAGGGAATTTCACCCCTCCACTTT	CASSRDREGISPLHF
NA	TRBV4-1	15	TRBD1	TRBJ1-5	TGCGCCAGCAGCCAAGACGGACAGGTCCATCAGCCCCAGCATTTT	CASSQDGQVHQPQHF
NA	TRBV6-1	16	NA	TRBJ1-1	TGTGCCAGCAGTGAATTTGGGACTTTTAAGAACACTGAAGCTTTCTTT	CASSEFGTFKNTEAFF
NA	TRBV5-1	14	NA	TRBJ2-7	TGCGCCAGCAGCTTAAGGACGGAACCCTACGAGCAGTACTTC	CASSLRTEPYEQYF
NA	TRBV20-1	12	NA	TRBJ1-1	TGCAGTGCTAGAGATAGGGGGACAGAAGCTTTCTTT	CSARDRGTEAFF
NA	TRBV25-1	14	NA	TRBJ1-6	TGTGCCAGCAACACACAGGGAACAAATTCACCCCTCCACTTT	CASNTQGTNSPLHF
NA	TRBV6-1	15	TRBD1	TRBJ1-6	TGTGCCAGCAGCCCGACAGGGGGGCATAATTCACCCCTCCACTTT	CASSPTGGHNSPLHF
NA	TRBV19	16	TRBD1	TRBJ1-5	TGTGCCAGTAGTTCAGGGACAGGGGTAGGCAATCAGCCCCAGCATTTT	CASSSGTGVGNQPQHF
few	TRBV29-1	14	TRBD1	TRBJ1-1	TGCAGCGTTGAAGCGGGACAGATGAACACTGAAGCTTTCTTT	CSVEAGQMNTEAFF
few	TRBV15	14	NA	TRBJ2-5	TGTGCCACCAGCAGACGTCGCCAGTCGGAGACCCAGTACTTC	CATSRRRQSETQYF
few	TRBV5-6	17	TRBD1	TRBJ1-4	TGTGCCAGCAGCCTCACCTCGCCGGACAGGGCTAAGGAAAAACTGTTTTTT	CASSLTSPDRAKEKLFF
NA	TRBV6-5	14	TRBD1	TRBJ1-1	TGTGCCAGCAGTTACCGACAGGGGAGCACTGAAGCTTTCTTT	CASSYRQGSTEAFF
NA	TRBV6-5	15	TRBD1	TRBJ2-7	TGTGCCAGCAGTTACTCGGGGACAGGGTCCAACGAGCAGTACTTC	CASSYSGTGSNEQYF
few	TRBV6-2/TRBV6-3	16	NA	TRBJ2-1	TGTGCCAGCAGTTACTCCCCAGGCCGATCACACAATGAGCAGTTCTTC	CASSYSPGRSHNEQFF
NA	TRBV7-9	16	TRBD2	TRBJ2-3	TGTGCCAGCAGCTTGGCGCGGGGGGGGAGCACAGATACGCAGTATTTT	CASSLARGGSTDTQYF
few	TRBV20-1	16	TRBD1	TRBJ1-4	TGCAGTGCTAGTTCATTTAGGGACAGGGAAAATGAAAAACTGTTTTTT	CSASSFRDRENEKLFF
many	TRBV6-2/TRBV6-3	18	TRBD1	TRBJ2-6	TGTGCCAGCAGCACAGCGAGAAAGACAGGGGCTGGGGCCAACGTCCTGACTTTC	CASSTARKTGAGANVLTF
NA	TRBV12-3/TRBV12-4	16	TRBD2	TRBJ2-1	TGTGCCAGCAGTTTAGGGCCTAGCGGGAGGAGGAATGAGCAGTTCTTC	CASSLGPSGRRNEQFF